This T cell receptor beta chain was sequenced for a study of T cell responses to AZD1222 COVID-19 vaccine (dated by TCRdb to the early 2020s). Regarding the study in general: TCR sequencing was performed for more than 230 trial participants, of whom approximately 200 were given two doses of AZD1222 and 26 were given two doses of MenACWY control vaccine. Trial participants were enrolled into age subgroups of 18-55, 56-69 and 70-plus years, which contained approximately 150, 28 and 58 TCR-sequenced participants, respectively. What the research found in general, with its limitations: Only a handful of AZD1222 recipients were SARS-CoV-2 seropositive at baseline, limiting conclusions about previously exposed vaccinees. Most participants were white British and females outnumbered males, and the authors suggested that clonal diversity may have been underestimated. CD4 TCRs associated with the vaccine covered the entire spike protein, and the dominant responses were in regions 160-218 and 743-854. In the small 56-69-year group, the increase in depth fell short of significance, most likely because of low power. Because no samples from the day 14 peak response were available, repertoires could be characterized only after the peak T cell response. Spike-specific TCR breadth and depth rose significantly after two AZD1222 doses compared with day 0 and with MenACWY recipients. Reportedly, close to half of the unique spike-specific TCRs recognized epitopes lying outside the regions that are mutated in the B.1.351 and B.1.1.7 variants.

The intended sense of this specimen's time point label: about 28 days (+/-7) after the second vaccine dose. AZD1222 recipients with second doses at about 4 weeks or about 12 weeks were pooled, because spike-specific TCR depth and breadth did not differ between schedules. The vaccinee samples were drawn from two UK trials, COV001 and COV002, one of which was a single-blind randomized controlled phase 2/3 trial testing AZD1222 (ChAdOx1 nCoV-19) in healthy adults. For TCRbeta chain sequencing, PBMC samples from trial participants were taken at day 0 and at day 28 after the second dose. Only one count was recorded for this clone. Its antigen target is currently unknown. Base qualities are missing; no much larger clone stands one base away. The CDR3 regions of human TCRbeta chains were subjected to immunosequencing. The authors' analysis ran thus. Repertoire TCRs were checked for matches against a reference library of SARS-CoV-2-specific TCRs that had been generated using the MIRA antigen-specificity platform. Breadth was defined as the fraction of unique TCRs that were SARS-CoV-2-associated, and depth was defined as the fraction of total T cells that were SARS-CoV-2-associated. Using the MIRA data, each spike-specific TCR was mapped to the spike region that the TCR reacts to and placed in a CD4 or CD8 class. Log10-transformed breadth and depth values were compared by one-way ANOVA with Sidak's multiple comparisons tests. TCRdb stores this immuneACCESS table with in-frame sequences only. Part of the clones is absent; in the studies checked, under half of the shortfall reflects unresolved V genes, and no reason is known for the rest. Clone size and V and J calls were adopted from that table, with D and trimming inferred from the DNA. This sample comprises 150,000 to 200,000 clones, 90% to 95% of them detected only once. The ten largest clonotypes hold about 1.8% of the sample.

The sequenced sample was peripheral blood, obtained 28 days after the second AZD1222 dose. The receptor was derived from an adult who received the AZD1222 COVID-19 vaccine.

The CDR3 has the sequence CAWTTGGGDEQFF. The base sequence is TGTGCCTGGACGACAGGTGGGGGCGATGAGCAGTTCTTC. Rearrangement joined TRBV12-3 or TRBV12-4 to TRBJ2-1, and the D gene may be TRBD1, 6 bases matching. V drops 11 bases and J drops 8 bases, leaving 19 bases in between. The CDR3 starts with the cysteine, ends with the phenylalanine, and has 13 residues. Only the CDR3 DNA is retained, 39 bases long and in frame from the first base.